This T cell receptor beta chain is drawn from a study of blood T cell repertoires in COVID-19. About the research overall: From the United States, Italy and Spain came samples of acute and convalescent COVID-19. Nucleic acid was either cDNA or gDNA, and it came from T cells, B-cell-depleted T cells, or PBMCs.

In the authors' methods: Estimated nucleated cell counts came from reference gene primer amplification. Using immunoSEQ multiplex PCR, the repertoire was profiled, and TCRdb retains in-frame clones only, with some absent. V and J calls plus clone size are reproduced from that table; the DNA served to infer D and trimming. Of fewer than 250,000 clones in the sample, roughly 80% were seen once. The germline V and J ends were trimmed by 1 base and 8 bases, with 14 bases remaining between them. The CDR3 consists of 15 residues. CDR1 is SGHVS, CDR2 FNYEAQ, per germline. Sequenced input: peripheral blood. This receptor was taken from a young man with active or convalescent COVID-19. V usage is TRBV7-6 and J usage is TRBJ1-4; weak D call: TRBD1 (5 bases). CDR3 loop: CASSLVQGRYEKLFF. The DNA of the CDR3 is TGTGCCAGCAGCTTAGTGCAGGGCCGCTACGAAAAACTGTTTTTT.